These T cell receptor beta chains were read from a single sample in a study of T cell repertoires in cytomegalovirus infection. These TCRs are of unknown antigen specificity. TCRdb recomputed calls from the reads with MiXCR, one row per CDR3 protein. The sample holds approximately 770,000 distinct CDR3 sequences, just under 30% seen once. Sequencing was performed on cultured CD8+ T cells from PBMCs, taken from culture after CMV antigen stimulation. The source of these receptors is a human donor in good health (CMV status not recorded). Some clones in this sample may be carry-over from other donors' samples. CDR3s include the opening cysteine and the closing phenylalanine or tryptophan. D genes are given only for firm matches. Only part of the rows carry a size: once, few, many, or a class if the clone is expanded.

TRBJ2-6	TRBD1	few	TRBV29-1	TGCAGCGTCCGGGACAGGCCGAAGCCCGGGGCCAACGTCCTGACTTTC	CSVRDRPKPGANVLTF
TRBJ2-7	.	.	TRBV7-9	TGTGCCAGCAGGTCAGGGGAAACCTACGAGCAGTACTTC	CASRSGETYEQYF
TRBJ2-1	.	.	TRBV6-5	TGTGCCAGCAGTTATAGGATCCGGGACTTACCTTACAATGAGCAGTTCTTC	CASSYRIRDLPYNEQFF
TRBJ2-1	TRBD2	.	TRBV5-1	TGCGCCAGCAGCTTGGAATGGACTAGCGGACCCCAGTTCTTC	CASSLEWTSGPQFF
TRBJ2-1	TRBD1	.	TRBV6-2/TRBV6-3	TGTGCCAGCAGTTACCTCACGACAGGGAAGGTCTACAATGAGCAGTTCTTC	CASSYLTTGKVYNEQFF
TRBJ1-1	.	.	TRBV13	TGTGCCAGCAGCTTGACGACCCAAGCTTTCTTT	CASSLTTQAFF
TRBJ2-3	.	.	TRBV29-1	TGCAGCGTTGAGGGGGGATTTGGCACAGATACGCAGTATTTT	CSVEGGFGTDTQYF
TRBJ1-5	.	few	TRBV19	TGTGCCAGTAACGTCTATAGCAATCAGCCCCAGCATTTT	CASNVYSNQPQHF
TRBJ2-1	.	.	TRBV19	TGTGCCAGTAGTATTGAGGGTTACAATGAGCAGTTCTTC	CASSIEGYNEQFF
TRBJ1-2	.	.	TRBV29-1	TGCAGCGTTGAAGATCGAAACGGGGGTAGCTATGGCTACACCTTC	CSVEDRNGGSYGYTF
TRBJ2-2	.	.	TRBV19	TGTGCCAGTAGTATTCAAGGGGGGCCTGGCACCGGGGAGCTGTTTTTT	CASSIQGGPGTGELFF
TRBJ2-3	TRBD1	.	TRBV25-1	TGTGCCAGCAGTGGGGCCGGGACAGGGTTTGCCGATACGCAGTATTTT	CASSGAGTGFADTQYF
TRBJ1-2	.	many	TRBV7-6	TGTGCCAGCAGCTGGGGCGACAGGCGAGCTTATGGCTACACCTTC	CASSWGDRRAYGYTF
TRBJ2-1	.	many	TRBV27	TGTGCCAGCAGTCCTCTGGGGGCGGTCAATGAGCAGTTCTTC	CASSPLGAVNEQFF
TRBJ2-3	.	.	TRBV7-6	TGTGCCAGCAGCTTAGTGGGCGGGGAGAACACAGATACGCAGTATTTT	CASSLVGGENTDTQYF
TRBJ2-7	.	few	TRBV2	TGTGCCAGCGGGTATCATACGGGGTTGGACCGCAGTGGCGAGCAGTACTTC	CASGYHTGLDRSGEQYF
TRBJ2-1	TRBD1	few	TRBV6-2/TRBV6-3	TGTGCCAGCAGTAAAACAGGGGCCTTCTCCTACAATGAGCAGTTCTTC	CASSKTGAFSYNEQFF
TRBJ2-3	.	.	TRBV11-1	TGTGCCAGCAGCTATAACCTCGCAGATACGCAGTATTTT	CASSYNLADTQYF
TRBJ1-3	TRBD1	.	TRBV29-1	TGCAGCGTTGCAACAGGGACAGGTGGAAACACCATATATTTT	CSVATGTGGNTIYF
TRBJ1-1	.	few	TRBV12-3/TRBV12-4	TGTGCCAGCAGCCCCGAGCCCCTGAACACTGAAGCTTTCTTT	CASSPEPLNTEAFF
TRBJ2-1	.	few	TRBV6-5	TGTGCCAGCAGTTACGCGGTAGACAATGAGCAGTTCTTC	CASSYAVDNEQFF
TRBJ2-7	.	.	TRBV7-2	TGTGCCAGCAGCTTAGTGAGGGTGGGGGATCACTACGAGCAGTACTTC	CASSLVRVGDHYEQYF
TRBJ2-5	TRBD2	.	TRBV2	TGTGCCAGCAGCTATACCGGACTAGCGGGGGAGGAGACCCAGTACTTC	CASSYTGLAGEETQYF
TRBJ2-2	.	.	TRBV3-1	TGTGCCAGCAGCGACAAGATCGGGGAGGTGGACACCGGGGAGCTGTTTTTT	CASSDKIGEVDTGELFF
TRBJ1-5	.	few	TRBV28	TGTGCCAGCAGCCTGGACGCAGGTCAGCCCCAGCATTTT	CASSLDAGQPQHF
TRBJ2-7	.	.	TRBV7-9	TGTGCCAGCAGCTTACCTCGAGTCATAAGCGACGAGCAGTACTTC	CASSLPRVISDEQYF